This T cell receptor beta chain was identified during a study of cytomegalovirus exposure and HLA in healthy donors. Donors had nominal health at sampling but likely had unrecorded immune exposures. In the PCR, 60 Vbeta and 13 Jbeta primers were used. Assay: immunoSEQ multiplex PCR; the TCRdb copy retains only in-frame clones and omits some. The sample yields about 140,000 clones, 75% to 90% seen once. Study-level results: Most of the TCR beta V segments (in an earlier analysis) were productive either about 87% or about 30% of the time. In all likelihood, a cluster of highly shared sequence variants was a sequencing artifact. In a later analysis, TCR beta V- and J-gene trimming showed a link to a missense DCLRE1C variant.

Germline V gives CDR1 SQVTM, CDR2 ANQGSEA. The ends were cut back, 4 bases at V and 5 bases at J, with 11 bases in the middle. CDR3 size: 12 residues. This clone was found a few times. The antigen is undetermined. The sample carries other DNA sequences with the same CDR3. The clonotype comes from a female donor in good health and CMV-seronegative. V is TRBV29-1 and J is TRBJ1-1, with D possibly matching TRBD1 (5 bases). The sample taken for sequencing was PBMCs. CDR3: CSVARGGTEAFF. DNA of the CDR3: TGCAGCGTTGCCCGGGGGGGTACTGAAGCTTTCTTT.